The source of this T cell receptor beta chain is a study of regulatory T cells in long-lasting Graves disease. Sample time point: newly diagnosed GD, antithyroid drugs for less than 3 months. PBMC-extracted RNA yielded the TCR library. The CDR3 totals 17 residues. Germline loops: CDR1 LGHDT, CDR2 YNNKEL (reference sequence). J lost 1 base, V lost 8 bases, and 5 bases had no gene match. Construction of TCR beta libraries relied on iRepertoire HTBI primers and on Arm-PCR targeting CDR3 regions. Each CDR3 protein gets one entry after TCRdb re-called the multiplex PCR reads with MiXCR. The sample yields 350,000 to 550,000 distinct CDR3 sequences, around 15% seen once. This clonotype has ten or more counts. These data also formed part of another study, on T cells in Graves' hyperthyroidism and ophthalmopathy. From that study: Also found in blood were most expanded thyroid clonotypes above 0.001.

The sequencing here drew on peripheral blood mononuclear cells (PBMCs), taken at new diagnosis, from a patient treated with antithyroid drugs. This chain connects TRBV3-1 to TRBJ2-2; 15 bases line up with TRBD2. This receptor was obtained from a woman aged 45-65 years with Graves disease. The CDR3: CASGGTSGRLNTGELFF. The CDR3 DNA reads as TGTGCCAGCGGTGGGACTAGCGGGAGGTTGAACACCGGGGAGCTGTTTTTT. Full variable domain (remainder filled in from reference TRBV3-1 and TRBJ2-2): DTAVSQTPKYLVTQMGNDKSIKCEQNLGHDTMYWYKQDSKKFLKIMFSYNNKELIINETVPNRFSPKSPDKAHLNLHINSLELGDSAVYFCASGGTSGRLNTGELFFGEGSRLTVL.